Each of the 20 T cell receptor beta chains below was sequenced from the same sample in a study of cytomegalovirus exposure and HLA in healthy donors (dated by TCRdb to 2016 to 2017). Library prep was done by the immunoSEQ multiplex PCR assay. A mixture of 60 forward primers for TCR Vbeta segments and 13 reverse primers for TCR Jbeta segments was used in the multiplex PCR. TCRdb's version of the immuneACCESS table is confined to in-frame rearrangements and falls short of the full clone set. An unresolved V gene accounts for under half of the shortfall where checked; the remainder is of unknown origin. Across this sample there are approximately 100,000 clones, with 60% to 85% seen only once. Approximately 2.4% of the sample is taken by the ten largest. Sequenced material: PBMCs. The receptors were gathered from a female donor in good health and CMV-seronegative.

This clone was observed a handful of times. The V gene is TRBV7-2, the J gene TRBJ1-1; D possibly corresponds to TRBD1 (6 bases). The length of the CDR3 is 16 residues. The germline CDR1 and CDR2 sequences are SGHTA and FQGNSA. V was cut by 1 base and J by 0 bases, with 12 bases left in between. CDR3 DNA sequence: TGTGCCAGCAGCTTAGGGCGACAGGAGCTGAACACTGAAGCTTTCTTT. Translating gives CASSLGRQELNTEAFF. The full variable domain, rest sourced from reference TRBV7-2 and TRBJ1-1, is GAGVSQSPSNKVTEKGKDVELRCDPISGHTALYWYRQSLGQGLEFLIYFQGNSAPDKSGLPSDRFSAERTGGSVSTLTIQRTQQEDSAVYLCASSLGRQELNTEAFFGQGTRLTVV.

The V call is TRBV27, the J call TRBJ2-1; no clear D gene. The CDR3 runs 13 residues. V was pared by 5 bases and J by 10 bases, with 15 bases between. The germline V gene has CDR1 MNHEY and CDR2 SMNVEV (reference sequence). The DNA of the CDR3 is TGTGCCAGCAGTCCCCAACCATATCGGGAGCAGTTCTTC. Protein sequence: CASSPQPYREQFF.

CDR3 nucleotide sequence: TGTGCCAGCAGCTTAGTAGCGGCCAACACTGAAGCTTTCTTT. It yields the protein CASSLVAANTEAFF. The chain uses TRBV7-9 and TRBJ1-1; D is uncertain. Germline CDR1 SEHNR, CDR2 FQNEAQ (reference sequence). The CDR3 totals 14 residues. V lost 1 base, J lost 2 bases, and 8 bases lay in between. Full variable domain (outside the CDR3, taken from reference TRBV7-9 and TRBJ1-1): DTGVSQNPRHKITKRGQNVTFRCDPISEHNRLYWYRQTLGQGPEFLTYFQNEAQLEKSRLLSDRFSAERPKGSFSTLEIQRTEQGDSAMYLCASSLVAANTEAFFGQGTRLTVV.

In regard to this clone: The junction and the germline gene differ at one end; a read error may be behind it. The chain has TRBV7-9 and TRBJ2-3, with no clear D. Germline CDR1 is SEHNR and CDR2 is FQNEAQ (reference sequence). The length of the CDR3 is 12 residues. The CDR3 bases are TGTTCCAGCAGCCCCGAGACAGATACGCAGTATTTT. The encoded protein is CSSSPETDTQYF.

The chain combines TRBV19 with TRBJ2-7; 7 bases fit TRBD2. The ends lost 9 bases at V and 2 bases at J; junction bases unmatched: 4. The CDR3 consists of 12 residues. Germline V gives CDR1 LNHDA, CDR2 SQIVND (reference sequence). The CDR3, as DNA: TGTGCCAGCATGAGCGGGGCCTACGAGCAGTACTTC. Its protein is CASMSGAYEQYF. The variable domain in full, with the rest retrieved from reference TRBV19 and TRBJ2-7, is DGGITQSPKYLFRKEGQNVTLSCEQNLNHDAMYWYRQDPGQGLRLIYYSQIVNDFQKGDIAEGYSVSREKKESFPLTVTSAQKNPTAFYLCASMSGAYEQYFGPGTRLTVT.

The rearrangement uses TRBV25-1 and TRBJ1-2; 10 nucleotides align to TRBD1. The junction had 9 bases not matched to a gene; V was cut back by 1 base and J by 4 bases. Germline V gives CDR1 MGHDK, CDR2 SYGVNS. The CDR3 covers 17 residues. The CDR3 DNA is TGTGCCAGCAGTGAATTAAGTGGGACAGGGGTAGGCTATGGCTACACCTTC. Amino acids: CASSELSGTGVGYGYTF.

V usage is TRBV19 and J usage is TRBJ1-1; 8 bases are shared with TRBD1. Germline lookup yields CDR1 LNHDA and CDR2 SQIVND (reference sequence). The ends lost 7 bases at V and 2 bases at J; junction bases unmatched: 9. The CDR3 has 15 residues. The CDR3 DNA reads TGTGCCAGTAACAAATGGACAGGGCCTAACACTGAAGCTTTCTTT. Residues: CASNKWTGPNTEAFF.

The rearrangement joins TRBV5-1 to TRBJ2-2; 9 nucleotides agree with TRBD2. The CDR3 is made up of 15 amino acids. The germline CDR1 and CDR2 sequences are SGHRS and YFSETQ. Trimming took 1 base from V and 5 from J; bases not matched to a gene: 3. The CDR3 DNA follows: TGCGCCAGCAGCTTGAGACTAGCGGAAACCGGGGAGCTGTTTTTT. The encoded protein is CASSLRLAETGELFF.

V gene TRBV7-8 combines with J gene TRBJ1-4; D is uncertain. There are 15 residues in the CDR3. Germline assignment: CDR1 SGHVS and CDR2 FQNEAQ. V lost 3 bases and J lost 12, with 20 bases in between. The CDR3 DNA is TGTGCCAGCAGCTTCCGGTACTACCTTCCCGAGGAACTGTTTTTT. It yields the protein CASSFRYYLPEELFF.

The chain combines TRBV10-3 with TRBJ1-3, with D possibly TRBD1 on 5 matching bases. CDR1 ENHRY and CDR2 SYGVKD come from the germline V gene. V was shortened by 4 bases and J by 2 bases, with 12 bases between the two germline ends. The CDR3 contains 15 residues. The CDR3 nucleotides read TGTGCCATCAGTGCCGGGGGAAAGGCTGGAAACACCATATATTTT. Protein product: CAISAGGKAGNTIYF.

This clone was counted a single time. The chain carries TRBV27 and TRBJ2-5; TRBD1 agrees at 10 bases. The V gene end was trimmed by 8 bases and the J gene end by 9 bases; junction bases not matched to a gene: 15. Germline CDR1 and CDR2: MNHEY and SMNVEV (reference sequence). The CDR3 runs to 15 residues. CDR3 sequence: CASVWDRGGFGAQYF. The CDR3 coding sequence is TGTGCCAGCGTTTGGGACAGGGGAGGTTTTGGAGCCCAGTACTTC.

CDR3 loop: CASSIDREGSSYEQYF. The CDR3 DNA reads TGTGCCAGTAGTATAGATCGCGAAGGGAGCTCCTACGAGCAGTACTTC. The V gene is TRBV19, the J gene TRBJ2-7; tentative D call: TRBD2 (5 bases). V lost 0 bases and J lost 0, with 12 bases in between. The length of the CDR3 is 16 residues. Per the germline V gene, CDR1 is LNHDA and CDR2 is SQIVND (reference sequence).

This chain joins TRBV6-1 and TRBJ2-1; 9 bases are shared with TRBD2. Germline V CDR1 and CDR2: MNHNS, SASEGT. The CDR3 has 14 residues. Trimming took 5 bases from V and 8 from J; bases not matched to a gene: 7. DNA for the CDR3: TGTGCCAGCAGTTATGGCGGGGGGGCTTATGAGCAGTTCTTC. Translating gives CASSYGGGAYEQFF.

The chain is built from TRBV5-8 and TRBJ2-5; tentative D call: TRBD2 (6 bases). This CDR3 contains 14 residues. V lost 0 bases and J lost 5, with 11 bases in between. Looked up from germline, CDR1 is SGHTS and CDR2 is YDEGEE. The CDR3 loop is CASSLGPGVETQYF. The CDR3 coding sequence is TGTGCCAGCAGCTTGGGTCCGGGGGTCGAGACCCAGTACTTC.

J is TRBJ2-5 and V is TRBV27, with 9 bases matching TRBD2. Per the germline V gene, CDR1 is MNHEY and CDR2 is SMNVEV (reference sequence). The CDR3 sequence is 13 residues long. This chain's CDR3 is CAYEGGGAKTQYF. The CDR3 bases are TGTGCATATGAAGGCGGGGGGGCCAAGACCCAGTACTTC.

The V call is TRBV25-1, the J call TRBJ2-3; D is possibly TRBD1 (5 bases). Per germline, CDR1 MGHDK and CDR2 SYGVNS. CDR3 length equals 13 residues. Trimming stripped 4 bases from V and 6 bases from J, with 11 bases between. The CDR3 sequence: CASSASGSDTQYF. DNA for the CDR3: TGTGCCAGCAGTGCGTCAGGGTCGGATACGCAGTATTTT. Full variable domain (remainder filled in from reference TRBV25-1 and TRBJ2-3): EADIYQTPRYLVIGTGKKITLECSQTMGHDKMYWYQQDPGMELHLIHYSYGVNSTEKGDLSSESTVSRIRTEHFPLTLESARPSHTSQYLCASSASGSDTQYFGPGTRLTVL.

V usage is TRBV7-9 and J usage is TRBJ2-1; 8 bases map to TRBD1. The CDR3 runs to 15 residues. Looked up from germline, CDR1 is SEHNR and CDR2 is FQNEAQ (reference sequence). The trim removed 5 bases at V and 2 bases at J, leaving 5 bases unmatched. Here the CDR3 reads CASSPDRGTYNEQFF. For the CDR3, the DNA is TGTGCCAGCAGCCCAGACAGGGGCACCTACAATGAGCAGTTCTTC. The whole variable domain, remainder taken from reference TRBV7-9 and TRBJ2-1, is DTGVSQNPRHKITKRGQNVTFRCDPISEHNRLYWYRQTLGQGPEFLTYFQNEAQLEKSRLLSDRFSAERPKGSFSTLEIQRTEQGDSAMYLCASSPDRGTYNEQFFGPGTRLTVL.

This chain joins TRBV6-4 and TRBJ2-1; D perhaps matches TRBD2 (5 bases). The CDR3 is 15 residues long. V lost 4 bases, J lost 8 bases, and 18 bases lay in between. CDR1 and CDR2 (germline): MRHNA, SNTAGT. The CDR3 DNA follows: TGTGCCAGCAGTGTTACGGGGAAAGGTTGGGATGAGCAGTTCTTC. Amino acid sequence: CASSVTGKGWDEQFF.

V and J are TRBV2 and TRBJ2-3; the match to TRBD2 covers 9 bases. The CDR3 has 12 amino acids. The V and J ends lost 2 bases and 14 bases, in that order; junction bases with no gene match: 5. Germline V gene lookup returns CDR1 SNHLY and CDR2 FYNNEI. The CDR3 DNA follows: TGTGCCAGCAGTGAACGCGGGGGGGCTCTGTATTTT. As protein: CASSERGGALYF. Combining the CDR3 with reference TRBV2 and TRBJ2-3 gives the whole variable domain EPEVTQTPSHQVTQMGQEVILRCVPISNHLYFYWYRQILGQKVEFLVSFYNNEISEKSEIFDDQFSVERPDGSNFTLKIRSTKLEDSAMYFCASSERGGALYFGPGTRLTVL.

This clone has more than one count but fewer than ten. V is TRBV4-1 and J is TRBJ1-1; D ambiguous. The CDR3 contains 16 residues. Germline V gene sequence: CDR1 MGHRA, CDR2 YSYEKL. V was pared by 1 base and J by 4 bases, with 16 bases between. This CDR3 is CASSQVLEAQVTEAFF. CDR3 nucleotides: TGCGCCAGCAGCCAAGTTCTCGAGGCCCAAGTCACTGAAGCTTTCTTT.